This T cell receptor beta chain appears in the sequencing data of a study of cytotoxic CD8 clonotypes in ibrutinib-treated CLL. The V gene lost 6 bases and the J gene lost 0 bases, with 6 bases spanning the gap. The CDR3 has 13 residues. The germline V gene encodes CDR1 MNHNS and CDR2 SASEGT. Method: immunoSEQ multiplex PCR; TCRdb's copy keeps in-frame clones and lacks some. The sample comprises about 160,000 clones, around 80% of which are singletons, and over 4.5% rests with the top ten. This chain joins TRBV6-1 and TRBJ1-3; D is ambiguous. The receptor comes from a human donor with chronic lymphocytic leukemia. Specimen: PBMCs, collected after 24 months of ibrutinib treatment. CDR3 sequence: CASSVTSGNTIYF. The CDR3 nucleotides are TGTGCCAGCAGCGTGACCTCTGGAAACACCATATATTTT.